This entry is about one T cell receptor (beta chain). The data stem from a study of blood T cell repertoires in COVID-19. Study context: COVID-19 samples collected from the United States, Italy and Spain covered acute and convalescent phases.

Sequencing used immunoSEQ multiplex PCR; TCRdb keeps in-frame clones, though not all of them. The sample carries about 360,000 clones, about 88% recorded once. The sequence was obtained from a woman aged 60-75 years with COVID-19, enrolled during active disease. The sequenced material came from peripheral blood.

CDR3 nucleotides: TGTGCCTGGGAAGGGGAGACAGGGTGGAACGGCTACACCTTC. It specifies CAWEGETGWNGYTF. The V and J genes are TRBV30 and TRBJ1-2; TRBD1 matches at 7 bases. The germline V gene encodes CDR1 GTSNPN and CDR2 SVGIG (reference sequence). J was trimmed by 8 bases and V by 5 bases; bases with no gene match: 14. The CDR3 is 14 residues long.